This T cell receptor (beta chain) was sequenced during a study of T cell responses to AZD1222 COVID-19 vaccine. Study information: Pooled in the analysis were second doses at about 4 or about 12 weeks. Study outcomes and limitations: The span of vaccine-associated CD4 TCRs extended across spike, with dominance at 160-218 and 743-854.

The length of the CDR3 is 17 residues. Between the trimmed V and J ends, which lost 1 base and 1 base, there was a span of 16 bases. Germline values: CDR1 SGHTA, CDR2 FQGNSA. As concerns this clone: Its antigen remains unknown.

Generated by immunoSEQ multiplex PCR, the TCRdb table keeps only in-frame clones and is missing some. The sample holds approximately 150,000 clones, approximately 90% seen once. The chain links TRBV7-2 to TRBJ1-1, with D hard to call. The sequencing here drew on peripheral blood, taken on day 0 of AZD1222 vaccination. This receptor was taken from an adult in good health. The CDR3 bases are TGTGCCAGCAGCTTAGGAATATTGTGGCAGACGAACACTGAAGCTTTCTTT. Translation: CASSLGILWQTNTEAFF. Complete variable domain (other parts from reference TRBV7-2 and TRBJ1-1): GAGVSQSPSNKVTEKGKDVELRCDPISGHTALYWYRQSLGQGLEFLIYFQGNSAPDKSGLPSDRFSAERTGGSVSTLTIQRTQQEDSAVYLCASSLGILWQTNTEAFFGQGTRLTVV.